These T cell receptor beta chains were read from a single sample in a study of T cell clusters in autoimmune cytopenias. TCRdb reanalyzed the multiplex PCR reads and collapses them to one entry per CDR3 protein, without DNA. Its listing shows about 12,000 distinct CDR3 sequences. The specimen was peripheral blood. These TCRs come from a human donor with an autoimmune cytopenia or autoimmune hepatitis (not recorded which). The CDR3 runs from the conserved cysteine through the conserved F or W. Each record gives: J gene, V gene, clone size, CDR3 protein. Clone size, where shown, is once, few, many, or a class for clones that have expanded.

TRBJ1-1 | TRBV18 | NA | CASSHRDGEAFF
TRBJ2-6 | TRBV6-5 | medium-sized | CASSTDSSGANVLTF
TRBJ2-5 | TRBV19 | medium-sized | CASSIPSSEAETQYF
TRBJ1-1 | TRBV29-1 | NA | CSVGVRLGGISTEAFF
TRBJ2-1 | TRBV19 | medium-sized | CASSMSRDYNEQFF
TRBJ2-2 | TRBV19 | medium-sized | CASLMDGELFF
TRBJ2-1 | TRBV19 | medium-sized | CASSPSGLLNEQFF
TRBJ1-5 | TRBV19 | NA | CASNLLGQGSNQPQHF
TRBJ2-5 | TRBV13 | NA | CASSPWRETQYF
TRBJ1-2 | TRBV30 | NA | CAWSPFTGLNYGYTF
TRBJ2-4 | TRBV29-1 | medium-sized | CSVTTGAETKYF
TRBJ1-2 | TRBV19 | NA | CASSIGQGDRGYTF
TRBJ2-5 | TRBV18 | NA | CASSQLGRIIQETQYF
TRBJ2-1 | TRBV6-2/TRBV6-3 | NA | CASTAGSYNEQFF
TRBJ2-7 | TRBV15 | NA | CATSSAWDEQYF
TRBJ2-7 | TRBV15 | medium-sized | CATSRGGTSNEQYF
TRBJ1-1 | TRBV5-4 | NA | CASSEQASLVAFF
TRBJ1-1 | TRBV19 | NA | CASSSRGGRTEAFF
TRBJ1-5 | TRBV12-3/TRBV12-4 | NA | CASSLLGRPQHF
TRBJ2-3 | TRBV19 | NA | CASSTRQGFSTDTQYF
TRBJ1-3 | TRBV19 | NA | CASSLIGNTIYF
TRBJ2-3 | TRBV5-4 | medium-sized | CASSPSGVSTDTQYF
TRBJ1-2 | TRBV6-6 | NA | CASSSLGQGHGYTF
TRBJ2-5 | TRBV29-1 | medium-sized | CSVALLRLGETQYF
TRBJ2-3 | TRBV30 | medium-sized | CAWGLAFSVDTQYF
TRBJ2-2 | TRBV7-2 | NA | CASSLNRGPGELFF
TRBJ1-1 | TRBV13 | NA | CASSYQGQTEAFF
TRBJ1-1 | TRBV19 | NA | CASSSQLNTEAFF
TRBJ1-5 | TRBV27 | NA | CASRPQGSSNQPQHF
TRBJ1-4 | TRBV19 | NA | CASSPNDRGDEKLFF
TRBJ2-2 | TRBV12-3/TRBV12-4 | NA | CASSLVLAGGTGELFF
TRBJ1-4 | TRBV6-1 | NA | CASGGQSNEKLFF
TRBJ2-5 | TRBV19 | medium-sized | CASSIADRKETQYF
TRBJ1-5 | TRBV6-1 | NA | CASSWPLPNQPQHF
TRBJ2-2 | TRBV6-5 | NA | CASSFPGTGTEELFF
TRBJ2-1 | TRBV12-3/TRBV12-4 | NA | CASSRLAAYNEQFF
TRBJ2-7 | TRBV10-2 | NA | CASSPTTGTYEQYF
TRBJ2-2 | TRBV29-1 | medium-sized | CSVRLAESTTNTGELFF
TRBJ2-3 | TRBV19 | medium-sized | CASSIAHGDTQYF
TRBJ2-7 | TRBV5-4 | NA | CASSLAGGDEQYF
TRBJ2-5 | TRBV29-1 | medium-sized | CSVVRTKKETQYF
TRBJ1-4 | TRBV12-3/TRBV12-4 | NA | CASRTPINEKLFF
TRBJ2-1 | TRBV5-6 | NA | CASSLAYNEQFF
TRBJ2-5 | TRBV27 | medium-sized | CASRLGTSRTQETQYF
TRBJ2-6 | TRBV5-6 | medium-sized | CASSPWRQTYGANVLTF
TRBJ2-1 | TRBV29-1 | medium-sized | CSVELWNHYNEQFF
TRBJ1-2 | TRBV6-5 | NA | CASSYIPPGGYGYTF
TRBJ1-6 | TRBV6-1 | NA | CASSDPRGYNSPLHF
TRBJ2-7 | TRBV27 | NA | CASSPVGSYEQYF
TRBJ2-6 | TRBV24-1 | NA | CATSTTANSGANVLTF
TRBJ2-1 | TRBV12-5 | NA | CASGLHSSYNEQFF